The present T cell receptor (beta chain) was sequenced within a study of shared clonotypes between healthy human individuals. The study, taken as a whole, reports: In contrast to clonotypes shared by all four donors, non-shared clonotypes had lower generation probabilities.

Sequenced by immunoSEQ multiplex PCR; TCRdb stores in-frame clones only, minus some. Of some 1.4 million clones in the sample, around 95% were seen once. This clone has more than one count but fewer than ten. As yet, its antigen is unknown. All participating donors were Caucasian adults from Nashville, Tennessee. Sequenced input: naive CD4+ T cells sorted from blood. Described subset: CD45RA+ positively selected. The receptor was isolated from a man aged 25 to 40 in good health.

The CDR3 nucleotides read TGCGCCAGCAGCAGATTGGGCACCGGGGAGCTGTTTTTT. Translated, it gives CASSRLGTGELFF. The J gene is TRBJ2-2, the V gene TRBV5-1; D not certain. Trimming left V 4 bases short and J 4 bases short, with 8 bases between. The CDR3 runs to 13 residues. Looked up from germline, CDR1 is SGHRS and CDR2 is YFSETQ.